The clone carrying this T cell receptor beta chain has just one count. A junction boundary mismatches the germline segment, possibly from a read error. Using immunoSEQ multiplex PCR, the repertoire was profiled, and TCRdb retains in-frame clones only, with some absent. Seen here are fewer than 110,000 clones, about 90% observed once, and the top ten hold 15% to 20%. This entry comes from a study of blood T cell repertoires in COVID-19. Overall study: Material from acute and convalescent COVID-19 was sourced from the United States, Italy and Spain. From T cells, B-cell-depleted T cells, or PBMCs came the material, which was cDNA or gDNA.

The germline V gene has CDR1 SGHTA and CDR2 FQGTGA. This CDR3 is built from 14 residues. V is TRBV7-3 and J is TRBJ1-3; perhaps TRBD1 as D (5 bases). The origin of this receptor is a man in his forties or fifties with acute or convalescent COVID-19. Sequencing was done on a sample of peripheral blood. In DNA form, the CDR3 reads TGTGCCGGCAGCTTAACGGCAGGGTCAAACACCATATATTTT. Its translation: CAGSLTAGSNTIYF.